This T cell receptor beta chain was documented in a study of beta chain features in type 1 diabetes. The CDR3 runs 14 residues. In germline, CDR1 is LNHDA, CDR2 SQIVND (reference sequence). V shed 3 bases, J shed 6 bases, and the junction held 4 bases outside the gene matches. Reverse transcribing all isolated RNA meant expressed TCRB transcripts were sequenced. This table comes from immunoSEQ multiplex PCR, and its TCRdb copy is limited to in-frame clones, with some not included. The table includes under 850,000 clones, roughly 13% detected once. As concerns this clone: The antigen remains unidentified.

Findings and limits, study-wide: In every one of the four CD4+ subsets, TCRB CDR3s were moderately but significantly shorter in Type 1 diabetes patients. Researchers reported that naive, central memory and Treg TCRB repertoires appeared more similar in patients than in healthy donors.

This sequence originates from a man between 18 and 29 years old with type 1 diabetes. The sequencing sample was made of naive CD4+ T cells from blood. This rearrangement joins TRBV19 to TRBJ2-1; 8 nucleotides agree with TRBD1. The DNA for the CDR3 is TGTGCCAGTAGTATCCAGGGGGCCTCCAATGAGCAGTTCTTC. Translating it yields CASSIQGASNEQFF.